One sample yielded the 22 T cell receptor beta chains listed below, sequenced in a study of blood T cell repertoires in COVID-19. Here immunoSEQ multiplex PCR was the method, and the copy in TCRdb shows in-frame clones only, minus some. Of around 42,000 clones in the sample, under 85% are singletons; the top ten hold over 9%. The sequencing input was peripheral blood. The receptors come from a human donor in a cohort sampled during active COVID-19.

This chain connects TRBV4-2 to TRBJ1-1; 8 nucleotides align to TRBD1. Germline V gives CDR1 LGHNA, CDR2 YNFKEQ. Germline trimming cut 2 bases from V and 2 bases from J; bases unmatched to any gene: 10. There are 17 residues in the CDR3. The CDR3 spells CASSQLLGQGPNTEAFF. The CDR3, as DNA: TGTGCCAGCAGCCAACTTCTTGGACAGGGCCCCAACACTGAAGCTTTCTTT.

This clone was recorded once. The J gene is TRBJ2-2, the V gene TRBV5-4, with 16 positions matching TRBD2. In germline, CDR1 is SGHNT, CDR2 YYREEE (reference sequence). The CDR3 contains 18 residues. The trim removed 4 bases at V and 5 bases at J, leaving 8 bases unmatched. The CDR3 sequence: CASSPGTSGGARTGELFF. The CDR3, as DNA: TGTGCCAGCAGCCCAGGGACTAGCGGGGGGGCCCGGACCGGGGAGCTGTTTTTT.

This chain's CDR3 is CASSHRGRQYSPLHF. CDR3 nucleotides: TGCGCCAGCAGTCATAGGGGCCGGCAATATTCACCCCTCCACTTT. The chain couples TRBV23-1 to TRBJ1-6, with D perhaps TRBD1 (5 bases). TRBV23-1 is an ORF, and what it does is uncertain. The CDR3 consists of 15 residues. V lost 3 bases and J lost 8, with 14 bases in between.

The rearrangement uses TRBV9 and TRBJ2-2; the D is unclear. The germline CDR1 and CDR2 sequences are SGDLS and YYNGEE. This CDR3 is built from 13 residues. Trimming stripped 2 bases from V and 6 bases from J, with 8 bases between. CDR3 sequence reads: CASSVRQAGELFF. The CDR3 DNA sequence: TGTGCCAGCAGCGTCCGCCAGGCCGGGGAGCTGTTTTTT.

This sequence joins TRBV6-6 and TRBJ1-3; D unclear. V dropped 5 bases and J dropped 0 bases, with 17 bases sitting between them. Per germline, CDR1 MNHNY and CDR2 SVGAGI (reference sequence). There are 17 residues in the CDR3. The CDR3 region is CASSRAHPGDSGNTIYF. As DNA, the CDR3 is TGTGCCAGCAGTCGAGCCCATCCGGGAGACTCTGGAAACACCATATATTTT.

The chain couples TRBV27 to TRBJ2-4, with a weak D call TRBD2 (7 bases). The V gene lost 8 bases and the J gene lost 2 bases, with 16 bases spanning the gap. Germline V gene lookup returns CDR1 MNHEY and CDR2 SMNVEV (reference sequence). The CDR3 runs to 15 residues. The CDR3 protein is CASREGGPTKNIQYF. The DNA of the CDR3 is TGTGCCAGCCGAGAGGGGGGGCCGACCAAAAACATTCAGTACTTC.

The rearrangement links TRBV6-4 to TRBJ2-2; 8 bases are shared with TRBD2. The germline V gene has CDR1 MRHNA and CDR2 SNTAGT. The CDR3 is made up of 18 amino acids. Germline trimming cut 5 bases from V and 0 bases from J; bases unmatched to any gene: 11. The CDR3 DNA is TGTGCCAGCAGTTCTAGCCGGGCGGGGGGCCCGAACACCGGGGAGCTGTTTTTT. Its translation is CASSSSRAGGPNTGELFF.

The CDR3 DNA follows: TGTGCCAGCAGCCAAGGAGTATCGGGAAACACCATATATTTT. This codes for CASSQGVSGNTIYF. V gene TRBV3-1 (or the pseudogene TRBV3-2) combines with J gene TRBJ1-3; no clear D gene. The germline V gene has CDR1 LGHDT and CDR2 YNNKEL (reference sequence). The V and J ends lost 1 base and 4 bases respectively, with 8 bases between them. This CDR3 contains 14 residues.

The count of this clone is one. V usage is TRBV28 and J usage is TRBJ1-1; 7 nucleotides align to TRBD1. Germline trimming cut 6 bases from V and 5 bases from J; bases unmatched to any gene: 12. Per the germline V gene, CDR1 is MDHEN and CDR2 is SYDVKM. The CDR3 totals 15 residues. Here the CDR3 reads CASRYRGAMWTEAFF. The CDR3, as DNA: TGTGCCAGCAGGTACAGGGGCGCAATGTGGACTGAAGCTTTCTTT.

The CDR3 DNA reads TGTGCCAGCAGCTACAGGGACAATGAGCAGTTCTTC. Protein: CASSYRDNEQFF. The V and J genes are TRBV7-2 and TRBJ2-1; a weak D match, TRBD1 (6 bases). V dropped 4 bases and J dropped 5 bases, with 6 bases sitting between them. The length of the CDR3 is 12 residues. Germline values: CDR1 SGHTA, CDR2 FQGNSA. Variable domain in full (rest from reference TRBV7-2 and TRBJ2-1): GAGVSQSPSNKVTEKGKDVELRCDPISGHTALYWYRQSLGQGLEFLIYFQGNSAPDKSGLPSDRFSAERTGGSVSTLTIQRTQQEDSAVYLCASSYRDNEQFFGPGTRLTVL.

V and J are TRBV2 and TRBJ2-2; D unresolved. Trimming removed 6 bases from V and 3 bases from J, with 8 bases in between. Per the germline V gene, CDR1 is SNHLY and CDR2 is FYNNEI. The CDR3 extends over 13 amino acids. The CDR3 coding sequence is TGTGCCAGCAGCGAACCCTACACCGGGGAGCTGTTTTTT. Its protein product is CASSEPYTGELFF.

Details on this clone: One junction end does not reproduce the germline sequence, and a read error may be involved. The chain employs TRBV2 and TRBJ2-6, with D maybe TRBD1 (6 bases). Germline CDR1 is SNHLY and CDR2 is FYNNEI. This CDR3 has 15 amino acids. The CDR3 DNA reads as TGTGCCAGCAGTAGTGACAGGACTGGGACCAACGTCCTGACTTTC. Amino acids: CASSSDRTGTNVLTF.

This clone was detected a few times. The rearrangement links TRBV7-6 to TRBJ1-6, with 8 bases aligning to TRBD1. The germline V gene encodes CDR1 SGHVS and CDR2 FNYEAQ. V lost 5 bases to trimming and J lost 9 bases; unmatched junction nucleotides: 12. This CDR3 has 16 residues. Here the CDR3 reads CASSPTGGQVGSPLHF. In nucleotides, the CDR3 is TGTGCCAGCAGCCCAACGGGGGGACAGGTTGGTTCACCCCTCCACTTT.

V usage is TRBV5-1 and J usage is TRBJ1-5, with 9 bases identical to TRBD1. This CDR3 region has 18 residues. Germline assignment: CDR1 SGHRS and CDR2 YFSETQ. The ends lost 0 bases at V and 9 bases at J; junction bases unmatched: 16. CDR3 in amino acids: CASSLAPGQGRGGSPQHF. The CDR3 DNA sequence: TGCGCCAGCAGCTTGGCTCCGGGACAGGGTAGAGGGGGATCGCCCCAGCATTTT. Filled out from reference TRBV5-1 and TRBJ1-5, the complete variable domain reads KAGVTQTPRYLIKTRGQQVTLSCSPISGHRSVSWYQQTPGQGLQFLFEYFSETQRNKGNFPGRFSGRQFSNSRSEMNVSTLELGDSALYLCASSLAPGQGRGGSPQHFGDGTRLSIL.

This rearrangement joins TRBV15 to TRBJ1-2; D gene ambiguous. Trimming stripped 6 bases from V and 0 bases from J, with 11 bases between. Germline CDR1 reads LNHNV; CDR2 reads YYDKDF (reference sequence). CDR3 size: 14 residues. Here the CDR3 reads CATRRHGPNYGYTF. The CDR3, as DNA: TGTGCCACCAGGAGACATGGCCCTAACTATGGCTACACCTTC.

This chain links TRBV10-3 with TRBJ1-6, with TRBD1 matching over 10 bases. Looked up from germline, CDR1 is ENHRY and CDR2 is SYGVKD. Trimming cost V 4 bases and J 5 bases; bases outside gene matches: 2. This CDR3 comprises 15 residues. In DNA, the CDR3 is TGTGCCATCAGTGGACAGGGGGCCGATAATTCACCCCTCCACTTT. It is translated as CAISGQGADNSPLHF.

The J gene is TRBJ2-7, the V gene TRBV7-9; TRBD2 matches at 8 bases. V lost 5 bases and J lost 0; bases outside the gene matches: 15. Germline CDR1 SEHNR, CDR2 FQNEAQ (reference sequence). The CDR3 is 18 residues long. CDR3 coding DNA: TGTGCCAGCAGCCCCCTGGGTAGCGGGGCGTCTTCCTCCTACGAGCAGTACTTC. It is translated as CASSPLGSGASSSYEQYF.

J is TRBJ2-3 and V is TRBV28, with 9 bases aligning to TRBD2. The V and J ends lost 6 bases and 0 bases, in that order; junction bases with no gene match: 4. The CDR3 runs to 15 residues. The germline gives CDR1 MDHEN, CDR2 SYDVKM. DNA for the CDR3: TGTGCCAGCAGCATCAGCGGGGGGAGCACAGATACGCAGTATTTT. It is translated as CASSISGGSTDTQYF.

The chain joins TRBV7-6 to TRBJ2-6, with 8 bases that match TRBD1. J gave up 0 bases and V 2 bases, and 18 bases lay outside the gene matches. Germline V gives CDR1 SGHVS, CDR2 FNYEAQ. The CDR3 contains 22 residues. The CDR3 DNA reads as TGTGCCAGCAGCTTATACTCCCGGGGCCCAGGGGGCCTTGGCTCTGGGGCCAACGTCCTGACTTTC. It encodes CASSLYSRGPGGLGSGANVLTF.

J is TRBJ1-3 and V is TRBV10-2; D is uncertain. V dropped 4 bases and J dropped 0 bases, with 7 bases sitting between them. Germline values: CDR1 WSHSY, CDR2 SAAADI. The CDR3 runs 14 residues. The CDR3 DNA follows: TGCGCCAGCAGTGGAGCTAGCTCTGGAAACACCATATATTTT. Residues: CASSGASSGNTIYF.

The chain links TRBV7-9 to TRBJ2-3; tentatively, D is TRBD2 (6 bases). The V gene's germline CDR1 is SEHNR and CDR2 FQNEAQ (reference sequence). CDR3 length: 16 amino acids. V lost 5 bases and J 3 bases, leaving 18 bases between the germline ends. The CDR3 coding sequence is TGTGCCAGCAGCCCCGGACCGGGGGTCGGTACAGATACGCAGTATTTT. The encoded protein is CASSPGPGVGTDTQYF. Full variable domain (rest looked up from reference TRBV7-9 and TRBJ2-3): DTGVSQNPRHKITKRGQNVTFRCDPISEHNRLYWYRQTLGQGPEFLTYFQNEAQLEKSRLLSDRFSAERPKGSFSTLEIQRTEQGDSAMYLCASSPGPGVGTDTQYFGPGTRLTVL.

The gene calls are TRBV6-5 and TRBJ1-1; D gene ambiguous. Germline V gene sequence: CDR1 MNHEY, CDR2 SVGAGI. Trimming removed 2 bases from V and 6 bases from J, with 10 bases in between. CDR3 length: 13 residues. The CDR3 region has the DNA TGTGCCAGCAGTTACCGACCGGGGTCTGAAGCTTTCTTT. Protein: CASSYRPGSEAFF.